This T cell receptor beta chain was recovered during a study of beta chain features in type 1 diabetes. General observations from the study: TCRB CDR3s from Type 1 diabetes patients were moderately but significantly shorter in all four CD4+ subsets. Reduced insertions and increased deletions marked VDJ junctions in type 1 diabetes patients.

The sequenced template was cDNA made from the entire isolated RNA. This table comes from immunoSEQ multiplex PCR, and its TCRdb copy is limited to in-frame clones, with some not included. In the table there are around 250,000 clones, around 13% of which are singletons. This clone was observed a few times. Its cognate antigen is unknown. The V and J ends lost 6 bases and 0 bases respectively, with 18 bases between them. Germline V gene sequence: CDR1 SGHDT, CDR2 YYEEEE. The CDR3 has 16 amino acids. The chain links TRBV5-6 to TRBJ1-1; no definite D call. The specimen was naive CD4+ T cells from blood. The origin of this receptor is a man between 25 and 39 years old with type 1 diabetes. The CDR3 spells CASTRAGEELNTEAFF. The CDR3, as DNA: TGTGCCAGCACCCGGGCGGGCGAGGAGCTGAACACTGAAGCTTTCTTT. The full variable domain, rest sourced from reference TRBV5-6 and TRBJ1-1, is DAGVTQSPTHLIKTRGQQVTLRCSPKSGHDTVSWYQQALGQGPQFIFQYYEEEERQRGNFPDRFSGHQFPNYSSELNVNALLLGDSALYLCASTRAGEELNTEAFFGQGTRLTVV.